The text below deals with one T cell receptor (beta chain). Its antigen is still unknown. Clones were read by immunoSEQ multiplex PCR, and TCRdb kept only the in-frame ones, dropping some. This sample carries tens of thousands of clones, 80% to 90% of them seen once, and the ten largest clones take under 7.5%. The sample comes from a study of PD-L1 blockade in urothelial cancer. As for the study in general: Prior chemotherapy regimens per patient numbered 0 to 3. Overall study results and limits: For durable-benefit patients, tumor-associated blood clones expanded more at 3 weeks.

This sample's time point: pretreatment peripheral blood. All patients handed over anywhere from 1 to 8 samples, pretreatment and on-treatment. Sample: PBMCs, taken around atezolizumab (anti-PD-L1) treatment. The sequence came from a man between 70 and 80 years old with urothelial cancer.

The chain's CDR3 is CASSLRGDSNQPQHF. The CDR3 region has the DNA TGCGCCAGCAGTCTTAGGGGTGATAGCAATCAGCCCCAGCATTTT. The chain uses TRBV23-1 and TRBJ1-5; D possibly corresponds to TRBD1 (5 bases). Being an ORF, TRBV23-1 has a function that is uncertain. V gave up 4 bases and J gave up 0 bases, with 10 bases separating them. This CDR3 spans 15 amino acids.